This TCR beta chain was sequenced during a study of T cells in Graves' hyperthyroidism and ophthalmopathy. General study results and limits: In simple terms, a model built on 13 V-J features told ophthalmopathy apart from stable hyperthyroidism.

RNA transcripts served as the template for amplifying TCR beta CDR3 regions. During a first-round RT-PCR of the TCR CDR3, the HTBI primer set was used. TCRdb itself ran the multiplex PCR reads through MiXCR, one entry per CDR3 protein. Of 650,000 to 750,000 distinct CDR3 sequences listed, around 15% were seen once; the top ten hold 10%. At least ten counts were recorded for this clonotype. Its antigen is unknown. The study left out patients who had uncontrolled infection, other autoimmune disease, pregnancy or lactation. The germline V gene has CDR1 SGHAT and CDR2 FQNNGV. V lost 5 bases, J lost 3 bases, and 13 bases lay in between. CDR3 length equals 14 residues.

The rearrangement uses TRBV11-2 and TRBJ1-1; D is perhaps TRBD1 (5 bases). The TCR originated in a woman aged 18-30 years with Graves' hyperthyroidism. The source material was blood. Written as DNA, the CDR3 is TGTGCCAGCAGCGCCCGCCCGGGGCACACTGAAGCTTTCTTT. It is translated as CASSARPGHTEAFF.